These 10 T cell receptor beta chains share one sample of origin, sequenced in a study of CD8+CD57+ T cells in acquired aplastic anemia. Only patients with CD8+CD57+ cell expansion on flow cytometry were chosen for sequencing. Genomic DNA provided the template from which TCR beta VDJ and CDR3 profiles were obtained. Via MiXCR, TCRdb re-called the reads, giving one row per CDR3 protein. This table has about 180,000 distinct CDR3 sequences, nearly 50% appearing once. Material for sequencing was sorted CD4+, CD8+, or CD8+CD57+ T cells (not recorded which) from PBMCs. The receptors were sampled from a human donor with aplastic anemia.

The chain has TRBV10-3 and TRBJ1-6; D might be TRBD1 (5 bases). Germline CDR1 is ENHRY and CDR2 is SYGVKD. V shed 10 bases and J shed 8 bases, with 15 bases lying between them. The CDR3 is made up of 13 amino acids. The CDR3 is CASRTNDDSPLHF. The DNA for the CDR3 is TGTGCCAGCAGGACAAACGATGATTCACCCCTCCACTTT.

V is TRBV6-2 or TRBV6-3 and J is TRBJ2-2, with 8 bases aligning to TRBD1. The CDR3 runs 16 residues. Losses at the gene ends were 4 bases for V and 5 bases for J; bases not matched to a gene: 9. The germline CDR1 and CDR2 sequences are MNHEY and SVGEGT. CDR3 sequence: CASSSFGQGRTGELFF. CDR3 nucleotide sequence: TGTGCCAGCAGTTCGTTCGGACAGGGCAGGACCGGGGAGCTGTTTTTT.

This clonotype was counted only a few times. V usage is TRBV20-1 and J usage is TRBJ2-3; the D is unclear. Trimming removed 1 base from V and 6 bases from J, with 11 bases in between. The CDR3 has 13 residues. Germline CDR1 and CDR2: DFQATT and SNEGSKA (reference sequence). The CDR3 here is CSARGRSRDTQYF. The CDR3 coding sequence is TGCAGTGCTAGAGGTCGGTCTCGCGATACGCAGTATTTT.

The rearrangement uses TRBV2 and TRBJ1-2; TRBD1 aligns across 9 bases. V shed 3 bases, J shed 2 bases, and the junction held 7 bases outside the gene matches. Germline V gene lookup returns CDR1 SNHLY and CDR2 FYNNEI. This CDR3 has 16 amino acids. CDR3: CASSDGKGQGNYGYTF. CDR3 coding DNA: TGTGCCAGCAGTGATGGGAAGGGACAGGGAAACTATGGCTACACCTTC.

A few counts support this clonotype. The gene calls are TRBV19 and TRBJ2-3, with 7 bases that match TRBD2. CDR3 length: 15 residues. V was pared by 11 bases and J by 3 bases, with 14 bases of the junction left unmatched. Looked up from germline, CDR1 is LNHDA and CDR2 is SQIVND (reference sequence). The CDR3 region has the DNA TGTGCCTCCGCTTCTAGCGGAGACGGGACAGATACGCAGTATTTT. Encoded protein: CASASSGDGTDTQYF.

Of note for this clonotype: A much bigger clone sits one base away, suggesting this may be a read error. The chain is built from TRBV6-1 and TRBJ2-3; possible D gene TRBD2, 5 bases. The germline V and J ends were trimmed by 6 bases and 6 bases, with 10 bases remaining between them. CDR3 length: 12 residues. Germline CDR1 MNHNS, CDR2 SASEGT. The CDR3 here is CASRRVSDTQYF. DNA for the CDR3: TGTGCCAGCAGGAGGGTGTCCGATACGCAGTATTTT.

Here the CDR3 DNA reads TGCAGCGTTGTAGGACAGGTTAACTATGGCTACACCTTC. Translating it yields CSVVGQVNYGYTF. The chain combines TRBV29-1 with TRBJ1-2; 7 bases map to TRBD1. Germline loops: CDR1 SQVTM, CDR2 ANQGSEA. The length of the CDR3 is 13 residues. J was trimmed by 1 base and V by 4 bases; bases with no gene match: 3.

This chain connects TRBV20-1 to TRBJ1-1; 9 bases map to TRBD1. The trim removed 6 bases at V and 1 base at J, leaving 3 bases unmatched. Germline lookup yields CDR1 DFQATT and CDR2 SNEGSKA (reference sequence). This CDR3 spans 13 amino acids. CDR3 DNA sequence: TGCAGTGCCTTACAGGGGGCGAACACTGAAGCTTTCTTT. It yields the protein CSALQGANTEAFF.

In this sample, this clonotype turned up many times. The chain is built from TRBV7-9 and TRBJ1-6; D is ambiguous. Trimming pared 1 base from V and 10 bases from J, leaving 14 bases between. The germline V gene encodes CDR1 SEHNR and CDR2 FQNEAQ (reference sequence). CDR3 size: 15 residues. The CDR3 DNA reads TGTGCCAGCAGCTTAGGTGCAGGTGTTGGGTCACCCCTCCACTTT. This encodes CASSLGAGVGSPLHF.

V usage is TRBV29-1 and J usage is TRBJ2-1; unclear D gene. This CDR3 region has 11 residues. V lost 4 bases to trimming and J lost 5 bases, with 6 bases between them. CDR1 and CDR2 (germline): SQVTM, ANQGSEA. The CDR3 DNA reads TGCAGCGTTGGGATAAACAATGAGCAGTTCTTC. As protein: CSVGINNEQFF.